What follows are 11 T cell receptor beta chains derived from one specimen sequenced in a study of blood T cell repertoires in COVID-19. The protocol was immunoSEQ multiplex PCR, while the TCRdb copy is restricted to in-frame clones and leaves out a portion. This table holds under 85,000 clones, roughly 84% found once. The sequenced material came from peripheral blood. Every receptor here comes from a man between 50 and 59 years old with acute or convalescent COVID-19.

The table lists this clone with a few counts. The genes are TRBV5-1 and TRBJ1-1; 9 bases match TRBD1. The CDR3 contains 17 residues. CDR1 is SGHRS and CDR2 is YFSETQ in the germline V gene. V lost 7 bases, J lost 2 bases, and 15 bases stayed unmatched. The CDR3 coding sequence is TGCGCCAGCCGACGCCATTTCGTGGGACAGGGAAACACTGAAGCTTTCTTT. Its translation is CASRRHFVGQGNTEAFF.

J is TRBJ1-5 and V is TRBV2; 9 nucleotides line up with TRBD1. The CDR3 is 15 residues long. The germline CDR1 and CDR2 sequences are SNHLY and FYNNEI. Trimming took 5 bases from V and 0 from J; bases not matched to a gene: 2. The CDR3, as DNA: TGTGCCAGCAGTCTGACAGGGGGTAGCAATCAGCCCCAGCATTTT. Protein product: CASSLTGGSNQPQHF.

The chain uses TRBV20-1 and TRBJ2-7; the D gene is possibly TRBD2 (5 bases). Germline V gene data show CDR1 as DFQATT and CDR2 as SNEGSKA (reference sequence). V lost 3 bases, J lost 6 bases, and 15 bases lay in between. The CDR3 runs to 13 residues. Here the CDR3 reads CSASSGQEVEQYF. The CDR3 DNA is TGCAGTGCTAGTTCCGGCCAGGAGGTCGAGCAGTACTTC.

The chain uses TRBV5-5 and TRBJ2-3, with TRBD1 as a possible D gene (5 bases). Germline loops: CDR1 SGHKS, CDR2 YYEKEE (reference sequence). Trimming cost V 4 bases and J 0 bases, with 12 bases left between them. The CDR3 length is 15 residues. CDR3 sequence (DNA): TGTGCCAGCAGCGTGGGGCCTCCTAGCACAGATACGCAGTATTTT. Encoded protein: CASSVGPPSTDTQYF.

This clone was observed a few times. CDR3 nucleotide sequence: TGTGCCAGCTCACCGATTTTAGGGGATGGGAATGAGCAGTTCTTC. This gives the protein CASSPILGDGNEQFF. The chain is built from TRBV18 and TRBJ2-1, with D perhaps matching TRBD1 (5 bases). Looked up from germline, CDR1 is KGHSH and CDR2 is LQKENI. This CDR3 has 15 amino acids. The V and J ends lost 3 bases and 7 bases respectively, with 16 bases between them.

The table lists this clone with a count of one. V usage is TRBV27 and J usage is TRBJ1-4; D perhaps matches TRBD1 (5 bases). The germline CDR1 and CDR2 sequences are MNHEY and SMNVEV (reference sequence). V lost 5 bases, J lost 8 bases, and 12 bases lay in between. CDR3 length: 13 residues. The CDR3 region has the DNA TGTGCCAGCAGTGTGCAGGGTCGGGAAAAACTGTTTTTT. Its protein product is CASSVQGREKLFF.

The chain uses TRBV5-1 and TRBJ2-1; 8 positions agree with TRBD2. The CDR3 is 14 amino acids. The V gene end was trimmed by 2 bases and the J gene end by 8 bases; junction bases not matched to a gene: 6. Per germline, CDR1 SGHRS and CDR2 YFSETQ. The DNA for the CDR3 is TGCGCCAGCAGCTTCGAACCGGGAGGGCATGAGCAGTTCTTC. It translates to CASSFEPGGHEQFF.

The chain links TRBV15 to TRBJ2-3; the match to TRBD2 covers 10 bases. The CDR3 extends over 19 amino acids. Germline CDR1 reads LNHNV; CDR2 reads YYDKDF (reference sequence). With V trimmed by 5 bases and J by 0 bases, 14 bases remained unmatched. CDR3 sequence (DNA): TGTGCCACCAGCGGATCTTACTTGCGACTAGCGGGCAGCACAGATACGCAGTATTTT. Its protein product is CATSGSYLRLAGSTDTQYF. Combining the CDR3 with reference TRBV15 and TRBJ2-3 gives the whole variable domain DAMVIQNPRYQVTQFGKPVTLSCSQTLNHNVMYWYQQKSSQAPKLLFHYYDKDFNNEADTPDNFQSRRPNTSFCFLDIRSPGLGDTAMYLCATSGSYLRLAGSTDTQYFGPGTRLTVL.

The V call is TRBV29-1, the J call TRBJ1-1; TRBD1 matches at 7 bases. V shed 3 bases, J shed 5 bases, and the junction held 6 bases outside the gene matches. The CDR3 covers 13 residues. Germline values: CDR1 SQVTM, CDR2 ANQGSEA. CDR3 sequence (DNA): TGCAGCGTTGACAAGGCAGGGGGAACTGAAGCTTTCTTT. This translates into CSVDKAGGTEAFF.

V gene TRBV6-5 combines with J gene TRBJ2-5; tentatively, D is TRBD2 (6 bases). The germline V and J ends were trimmed by 1 base and 5 bases, with 17 bases remaining between them. Germline assignment: CDR1 MNHEY and CDR2 SVGAGI. The CDR3 is made up of 16 amino acids. The CDR3 here is CASSYYAGAGSETQYF. For the CDR3, the DNA is TGTGCCAGCAGTTACTACGCGGGTGCGGGATCTGAGACCCAGTACTTC.

A few counts support this clone. The chain combines TRBV6-2 or TRBV6-3 with TRBJ2-5; 9 bases match TRBD2. The germline V gene encodes CDR1 MNHEY and CDR2 SVGEGT. The CDR3 covers 14 residues. Trimming at V came to 5 bases and at J to 2 bases, leaving 3 bases not matched to a gene. The CDR3 bases are TGTGCCAGCAGTCCAACTAGCGGGCAAGAGACCCAGTACTTC. It codes for CASSPTSGQETQYF.